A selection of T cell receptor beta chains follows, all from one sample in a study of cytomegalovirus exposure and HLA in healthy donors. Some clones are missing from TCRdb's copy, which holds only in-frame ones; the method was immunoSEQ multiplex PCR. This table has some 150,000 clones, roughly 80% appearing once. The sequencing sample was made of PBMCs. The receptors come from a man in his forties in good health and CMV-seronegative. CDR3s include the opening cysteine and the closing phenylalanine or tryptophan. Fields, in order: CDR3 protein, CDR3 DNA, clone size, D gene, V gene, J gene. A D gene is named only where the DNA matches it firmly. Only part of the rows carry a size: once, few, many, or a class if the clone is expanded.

cdr3_aa: CASSAGTGVDEQFF
cdr3_nt: TGTGCTAGCAGCGCCGGGACAGGGGTAGATGAGCAGTTCTTC
clone_size: -
d_call: TRBD1
v_call: TRBV7-7
j_call: TRBJ2-1

cdr3_aa: CASSVTGDTGELFF
cdr3_nt: TGTGCCAGCAGCGTCACAGGGGACACCGGGGAGCTGTTTTTT
clone_size: -
d_call: TRBD1
v_call: TRBV9
j_call: TRBJ2-2

cdr3_aa: CAIRQVSYNSPLHF
cdr3_nt: TGTGCCATACGACAGGTATCCTATAATTCACCCCTCCACTTT
clone_size: -
d_call: -
v_call: TRBV6-1
j_call: TRBJ1-6

cdr3_aa: CASSHPRDRMEGGYTF
cdr3_nt: TGCGCCAGCAGCCACCCCAGGGACAGGATGGAGGGTGGCTACACCTTC
clone_size: -
d_call: TRBD1
v_call: TRBV4-1
j_call: TRBJ1-2

cdr3_aa: CASSPNVAEQYF
cdr3_nt: TGCGCCAGCAGCCCGAATGTAGCGGAGCAGTACTTC
clone_size: -
d_call: -
v_call: TRBV5-1
j_call: TRBJ2-7

cdr3_aa: CASSPSYEQYF
cdr3_nt: TGTGCCAGCAGTCCCTCGTACGAGCAGTACTTC
clone_size: -
d_call: -
v_call: TRBV6-6
j_call: TRBJ2-7

cdr3_aa: CASSATLAGGADTQYF
cdr3_nt: TGTGCCAGCAGTGCCACACTAGCGGGGGGGGCAGATACGCAGTATTTT
clone_size: -
d_call: TRBD2
v_call: TRBV2
j_call: TRBJ2-3

cdr3_aa: CASSLTGRDTQYF
cdr3_nt: TGTGCCAGCAGCCTGACAGGGCGCGATACGCAGTATTTT
clone_size: few
d_call: TRBD1
v_call: TRBV11-2
j_call: TRBJ2-3

cdr3_aa: CASSRAGGVSGPETQYF
cdr3_nt: TGCGCCAGCAGCCGCGCTGGGGGCGTCTCGGGGCCAGAGACCCAGTACTTC
clone_size: -
d_call: -
v_call: TRBV5-1
j_call: TRBJ2-5

cdr3_aa: CASSLSDQETQYF
cdr3_nt: TGTGCCAGCAGCTTGTCAGACCAAGAGACCCAGTACTTC
clone_size: -
d_call: -
v_call: TRBV5-4
j_call: TRBJ2-5

cdr3_aa: CASSSHNSYNEQFF
cdr3_nt: TGCGCCAGCAGCTCCCATAACAGCTACAATGAGCAGTTCTTC
clone_size: few
d_call: -
v_call: TRBV5-1
j_call: TRBJ2-1

cdr3_aa: CASSERLAGGPRETQYF
cdr3_nt: TGTGCCAGCAGTGAACGACTAGCGGGGGGGCCTCGGGAGACCCAGTACTTC
clone_size: -
d_call: TRBD2
v_call: TRBV2
j_call: TRBJ2-5

cdr3_aa: CAISPQGIGYGYTF
cdr3_nt: TGTGCCATCAGTCCACAGGGGATAGGCTATGGCTACACCTTC
clone_size: -
d_call: TRBD1
v_call: TRBV10-3
j_call: TRBJ1-2

cdr3_aa: CASSRSTGVNTEAFF
cdr3_nt: TGTGCCAGCAGCAGATCGACAGGGGTGAACACTGAAGCTTTCTTT
clone_size: -
d_call: TRBD1
v_call: TRBV9
j_call: TRBJ1-1

cdr3_aa: CASRLKPGPRLAGANVLTF
cdr3_nt: TGTGCCAGCAGGTTGAAACCGGGACCGAGACTAGCTGGGGCCAACGTCCTGACTTTC
clone_size: -
d_call: -
v_call: TRBV7-2
j_call: TRBJ2-6

cdr3_aa: CASTVNRDSYNEQFF
cdr3_nt: TGTGCCAGCACCGTGAACAGAGATTCCTACAATGAGCAGTTCTTC
clone_size: -
d_call: -
v_call: TRBV27
j_call: TRBJ2-1

cdr3_aa: CAWSVSQRSQPQHF
cdr3_nt: TGTGCCTGGAGTGTAAGTCAGAGGAGCCAGCCCCAGCATTTT
clone_size: -
d_call: -
v_call: TRBV30
j_call: TRBJ1-5

cdr3_aa: CASSPGLYTGELFF
cdr3_nt: TGTGCCAGCAGCCCGGGACTGTATACCGGGGAGCTGTTTTTT
clone_size: -
d_call: -
v_call: TRBV11-2
j_call: TRBJ2-2

cdr3_aa: CASSWTSGGARVETQYF
cdr3_nt: TGCGCCAGCAGCTGGACTAGCGGGGGGGCGAGGGTGGAGACCCAGTACTTC
clone_size: once
d_call: TRBD2
v_call: TRBV5-1
j_call: TRBJ2-5

cdr3_aa: CAWSVWEGEKLFF
cdr3_nt: TGTGCCTGGAGTGTATGGGAGGGGGAAAAACTGTTTTTT
clone_size: -
d_call: -
v_call: TRBV30
j_call: TRBJ1-4

cdr3_aa: CASSPPRDRGEQYF
cdr3_nt: TGTGCCAGCTCACCACCCCGCGACAGGGGCGAGCAGTACTTC
clone_size: few
d_call: TRBD1
v_call: TRBV18
j_call: TRBJ2-7

cdr3_aa: CASSDDVAPSAAEAFF
cdr3_nt: TGTGCCAGCAGTGACGACGTAGCCCCTTCGGCAGCAGAAGCTTTCTTT
clone_size: -
d_call: -
v_call: TRBV6-1
j_call: TRBJ1-1

cdr3_aa: CASSPDNYNEQFF
cdr3_nt: TGTGCCAGCAGTCCGGACAACTACAATGAGCAGTTCTTC
clone_size: -
d_call: -
v_call: TRBV7-9
j_call: TRBJ2-1